The T cell receptor (beta chain) described here comes from a study of cytomegalovirus exposure and HLA in healthy donors. While the first cohort had around 700 subjects, the donors belonged to the separate validation cohort of 100 to 150 subjects. CDR3 length: 15 residues. From germline, CDR1 is SGHRS and CDR2 YFSETQ. V shed 3 bases and J shed 0 bases, with 12 bases lying between them. The assay was immunoSEQ multiplex PCR, and TCRdb's table has in-frame clones only and misses some. The table shows under 65,000 clones, with 89% occurring only once. Sample: PBMCs. The rearrangement links TRBV5-1 to TRBJ1-2, with no clear D. The clonotype comes from a woman younger than 35 in good health and CMV-seropositive. The CDR3 nucleotides are TGCGCCAGCAGCTATTCTCCCAGATCTAACTATGGCTACACCTTC. Translated: CASSYSPRSNYGYTF.